This T cell receptor beta chain stems from a study of T cells in Graves' hyperthyroidism and ophthalmopathy. General observations from the study: Blood shared most expanded thyroid clonotypes above 0.001.

Looked up from germline, CDR1 is MNHEY and CDR2 is SVGEGT. The CDR3 extends over 16 amino acids. Trimming removed 3 bases at V and 1 base at J, with 15 bases between. In regard to this clonotype: Its target is not known.

Each person with ophthalmopathy scored at least 3 on the Clinical Activity Score, reached NOSPECS grade 4 or higher, and had been ill under 3 months. Amplification targeted TCR beta CDR3 regions from RNA transcripts. HTBI primers drove first-round RT-PCR of the TCR CDR3. MiXCR, run by TCRdb on the multiplex PCR reads, gives a single entry per CDR3 protein. The data contain roughly 600,000 distinct CDR3 sequences, about 14% of them singletons. The receptor was isolated from a woman between 45 and 65 years old with Graves' ophthalmopathy. The chain links TRBV6-2 or TRBV6-3 to TRBJ1-1; D call uncertain. Sequenced: blood. CDR3 loop: CASSYSLGSTNTEAFF. CDR3 nucleotides: TGTGCCAGCAGTTATTCATTGGGCTCCACGAACACTGAAGCTTTCTTT.